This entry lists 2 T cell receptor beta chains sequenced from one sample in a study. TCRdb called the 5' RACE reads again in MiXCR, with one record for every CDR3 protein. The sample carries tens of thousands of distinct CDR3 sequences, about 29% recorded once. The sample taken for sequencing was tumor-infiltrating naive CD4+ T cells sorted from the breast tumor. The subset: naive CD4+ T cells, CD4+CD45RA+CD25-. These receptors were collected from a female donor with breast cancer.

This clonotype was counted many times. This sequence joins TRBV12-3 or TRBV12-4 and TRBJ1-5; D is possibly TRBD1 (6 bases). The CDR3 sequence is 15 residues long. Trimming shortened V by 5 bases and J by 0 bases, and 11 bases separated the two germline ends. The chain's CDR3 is CASSARQDSNQPQHF. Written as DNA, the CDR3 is TGTGCCAGCAGTGCTCGACAGGATAGCAATCAGCCCCAGCATTTT.

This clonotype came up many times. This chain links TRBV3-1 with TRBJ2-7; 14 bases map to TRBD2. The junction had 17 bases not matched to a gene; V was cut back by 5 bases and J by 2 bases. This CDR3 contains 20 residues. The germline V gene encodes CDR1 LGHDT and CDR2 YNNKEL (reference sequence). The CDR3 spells CASSEIYSGTSGSPPYEQYF. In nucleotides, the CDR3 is TGTGCCAGCAGCGAAATATACTCCGGGACTAGCGGGAGCCCTCCCTACGAGCAGTACTTC.